A single sample is the source of the 2 T cell receptor beta chains below, sequenced in a study of cytomegalovirus exposure and HLA in healthy donors. Amplification used 60 Vbeta primers and 13 Jbeta primers. The method was immunoSEQ multiplex PCR; TCRdb's version includes in-frame clones alone and lacks a portion of them. The sample lists some 110,000 clones, under 85% seen once, with over 5% in the top ten. Sequenced: PBMCs. These receptors originate from a man between 18 and 29 years old in good health and CMV-seronegative.

The chain joins TRBV5-1 to TRBJ2-3, with a weak D call TRBD1 (5 bases). The CDR3 covers 15 residues. Germline values: CDR1 SGHRS, CDR2 YFSETQ. V lost 2 bases and J lost 0, with 10 bases in between. CDR3 in DNA: TGCGCCAGCAGCTTACTGACAGCCAGCACAGATACGCAGTATTTT. Translated, it gives CASSLLTASTDTQYF.

With respect to this clone: At one end the junction does not follow the germline gene, possibly because of a read error. The CDR3 here is CASSQGPQVDTEAFF. The CDR3 DNA reads as TGCGCCAGCAGCCAAGGCCCCCAGGTTGATACTGAAGCTTTCTTT. The chain combines TRBV7-2 with TRBJ1-1; D not certain. CDR1 SGHTA and CDR2 FQGNSA come from the germline V gene. The CDR3 is made up of 15 amino acids.